The 12 T cell receptor beta chains presented below share a single source sample, sequenced in a study of beta chain features in type 1 diabetes. Investigators reverse transcribed all isolated RNA, so they sequenced expressed TCRB transcripts. The data were produced by immunoSEQ multiplex PCR, yet TCRdb's version contains in-frame clones alone and is incomplete. The sample shows 240,000 or so clones, 27% of them seen only once. Specimen: central memory CD4+ T cells from blood. The source of these receptors is a man in his thirties or forties in good health.

The rearrangement links TRBV5-1 to TRBJ1-1; D is uncertain. Germline-derived CDR1 and CDR2 are SGHRS and YFSETQ. This CDR3 contains 13 residues. Trimming cost V 3 bases and J 0 bases, with 6 bases left between them. As DNA, the CDR3 is TGCGCCAGCAGCTCCATGTTGAACACTGAAGCTTTCTTT. Translated, it gives CASSSMLNTEAFF.

Ten or more counts support this clone. Other DNA sequences from this sample encode an identical CDR3 as well. The V and J genes are TRBV9 and TRBJ1-1; 7 bases align to TRBD1. Trimming at V came to 3 bases and at J to 3 bases, leaving 8 bases not matched to a gene. The CDR3 contains 15 residues. CDR1 is SGDLS, CDR2 YYNGEE, per germline. The CDR3 reads CASSEGRGRDTEAFF. The CDR3 DNA reads as TGTGCCAGCAGCGAGGGGAGGGGGCGGGACACTGAAGCTTTCTTT.

This clone was counted between two and nine times. The chain couples TRBV25-1 to TRBJ2-5; perhaps TRBD2 as D (6 bases). Trimming cost V 7 bases and J 9 bases, with 21 bases left between them. CDR1 and CDR2 from the germline V gene are MGHDK and SYGVNS. CDR3 length: 14 amino acids. CDR3 nucleotides: TGTGCCAGCACCTGGGGACCCTCTGGAGGGGCCCAGTACTTC. It codes for CASTWGPSGGAQYF. The whole variable domain, filled in from reference TRBV25-1 and TRBJ2-5, reads EADIYQTPRYLVIGTGKKITLECSQTMGHDKMYWYQQDPGMELHLIHYSYGVNSTEKGDLSSESTVSRIRTEHFPLTLESARPSHTSQYLCASTWGPSGGAQYFGPGTRLLVL.

The CDR3 nucleotides are TGCAGCGTCCCGGGACAGGGGGATGAGCAGTTCTTC. Its protein is CSVPGQGDEQFF. The rearrangement uses TRBV29-1 and TRBJ2-1, with TRBD1 identical over 11 bases. The V gene's germline CDR1 is SQVTM and CDR2 ANQGSEA. There are 12 residues in the CDR3. V lost 6 bases and J lost 8; bases outside the gene matches: 3.

This clone occurred a few times. The CDR3 nucleotides read TGTGCCAGCAGTGCAATCCACGGACAGCCCCAAGAGACCCAGTACTTC. Amino acid sequence: CASSAIHGQPQETQYF. The chain joins TRBV6-1 to TRBJ2-5; the D gene is possibly TRBD1 (6 bases). CDR1 is MNHNS and CDR2 is SASEGT in the germline V gene. CDR3 length: 16 residues. Trimming took off 4 bases at V and 1 base at J, with 16 bases between the two ends.

This clone was picked up many times. The chain joins TRBV7-2 to TRBJ2-2; a possible D gene is TRBD1 (5 bases). The CDR3 spans 13 residues. Trimming removed 3 bases at V and 7 bases at J, with 9 bases between. The germline V gene encodes CDR1 SGHTA and CDR2 FQGNSA. The CDR3 nucleotides are TGTGCCAGCAGCTTTCGACAGAGCGGGGAGCTGTTTTTT. This codes for CASSFRQSGELFF. The full variable domain, with the rest looked up from reference TRBV7-2 and TRBJ2-2, is GAGVSQSPSNKVTEKGKDVELRCDPISGHTALYWYRQSLGQGLEFLIYFQGNSAPDKSGLPSDRFSAERTGGSVSTLTIQRTQQEDSAVYLCASSFRQSGELFFGEGSRLTVL.

The chain uses TRBV29-1 and TRBJ2-5; D is unresolved. The length of the CDR3 is 12 residues. The germline CDR1 and CDR2 sequences are SQVTM and ANQGSEA. The CDR3 here is CVGRTSQETQYF. CDR3 sequence (DNA): TGCGTCGGCCGCACCTCTCAAGAGACCCAGTACTTC.

This clone was detected only a few times. V gene TRBV13 combines with J gene TRBJ1-6; TRBD1 agrees at 7 bases. Trimming at V came to 4 bases and at J to 0 bases, leaving 6 bases not matched to a gene. This CDR3 comprises 17 residues. Germline values: CDR1 PRHDT, CDR2 FYEKMQ (reference sequence). CDR3 amino acids: CASSYRQGRSYNSPLHF. In DNA, the CDR3 is TGTGCCAGCAGCTACCGACAGGGTCGCTCCTATAATTCACCCCTCCACTTT. Full variable domain (rest looked up from reference TRBV13 and TRBJ1-6): AAGVIQSPRHLIKEKRETATLKCYPIPRHDTVYWYQQGPGQDPQFLISFYEKMQSDKGSIPDRFSAQQFSDYHSELNMSSLELGDSALYFCASSYRQGRSYNSPLHFGNGTRLTVT.

This sequence joins TRBV29-1 and TRBJ1-1, with TRBD1 matching 9 bases. Germline V lookup: CDR1 SQVTM, CDR2 ANQGSEA. The CDR3 length is 14 residues. The V gene end was trimmed by 5 bases and the J gene end by 0 bases; junction bases not matched to a gene: 4. The DNA of the CDR3 is TGCAGCGTTCAAACAGGGGGCATGAACACTGAAGCTTTCTTT. Protein: CSVQTGGMNTEAFF.

The chain carries TRBV7-2 and TRBJ2-3; 9 positions match TRBD2. J lost 5 bases, V lost 5 bases, and 14 bases had no gene match. Germline V gene lookup returns CDR1 SGHTA and CDR2 FQGNSA. The CDR3 spans 17 residues. The CDR3 spells CASSIPASSGTVDTQYF. CDR3 sequence (DNA): TGTGCCAGCAGCATCCCGGCGTCTAGCGGGACGGTAGATACGCAGTATTTT.

This chain uses TRBV6-5 with TRBJ2-7; possibly TRBD1 or TRBD2 for D (5 bases each). This CDR3 has 13 amino acids. The V gene lost 10 bases and the J gene lost 0 bases, with 13 bases spanning the gap. The germline V gene has CDR1 MNHEY and CDR2 SVGAGI. The CDR3 nucleotides read TGTGCCACCAGGGACCACCACTCCTACGAGCAGTACTTC. This gives the protein CATRDHHSYEQYF.

In its sample, this clone was seen a few times. The chain combines TRBV5-4 with TRBJ2-7; 9 bases are shared with TRBD2. CDR3 size: 14 residues. Losses at the gene ends were 1 base for V and 5 bases for J; bases not matched to a gene: 4. Germline CDR1 SGHNT, CDR2 YYREEE (reference sequence). CDR3 residues: CASSLFSGSHEQYF. The DNA for the CDR3 is TGTGCCAGCAGCTTGTTTAGCGGGAGCCACGAGCAGTACTTC.